This is a list of T cell receptor beta chains from one sample in a study of blood T cell repertoires in COVID-19. This table comes from immunoSEQ multiplex PCR, and its TCRdb copy is limited to in-frame clones, with some not included. The sample holds under 300,000 clones, about 85% seen once. What was sequenced was peripheral blood. These receptors originate from a human donor in a cohort sampled during active COVID-19. Each CDR3 is given with its conserved first and last residue. A D gene is named only where the DNA matches it firmly. Expanded clones are given a class, and other clones once, few, many or no size at all.

CDR3 DNA: TGTGCCAGTAGTCCCGGGATCAATCAGCCCCAGCATTTT
CDR3 protein: CASSPGINQPQHF
J gene: TRBJ1-5
clone size: -
V gene: TRBV19
D gene: -

CDR3 DNA: TGTGCCAGCTCACCACCGGGGACAGGGGTCTATGGCTACACCTTC
CDR3 protein: CASSPPGTGVYGYTF
J gene: TRBJ1-2
clone size: few
V gene: TRBV18
D gene: TRBD1

CDR3 DNA: TGTGCCAGCAGTTCCGCTCCGGTTCAAGAGACCCAGTACTTC
CDR3 protein: CASSSAPVQETQYF
J gene: TRBJ2-5
clone size: -
V gene: TRBV28
D gene: -

CDR3 DNA: TGTGCCAGTAAGGGTCAGGGGTATCAGCCCCAGCATTTT
CDR3 protein: CASKGQGYQPQHF
J gene: TRBJ1-5
clone size: -
V gene: TRBV19
D gene: -

CDR3 DNA: TGTGCCAGCAGGTCCGGCCGGGACAATAATTCACCCCTCCACTTT
CDR3 protein: CASRSGRDNNSPLHF
J gene: TRBJ1-6
clone size: -
V gene: TRBV14
D gene: -

CDR3 DNA: TGTGCCAGTAGGAGAGCTTACGAAGCTTTCTTT
CDR3 protein: CASRRAYEAFF
J gene: TRBJ1-1
clone size: few
V gene: TRBV19
D gene: -

CDR3 DNA: TGCAGCGTTGCTAGCCCAAGGTGGGAGACCCAGTACTTC
CDR3 protein: CSVASPRWETQYF
J gene: TRBJ2-5
clone size: once
V gene: TRBV29-1
D gene: -

CDR3 DNA: TGTGCCATCAGCCCTAGCGGGAGAGACACAGATACGCAGTATTTT
CDR3 protein: CAISPSGRDTDTQYF
J gene: TRBJ2-3
clone size: -
V gene: TRBV10-3
D gene: TRBD2

CDR3 DNA: TGTGCCGGCCAGCGGGAGGGCCACGAGCAGTACTTC
CDR3 protein: CAGQREGHEQYF
J gene: TRBJ2-7
clone size: -
V gene: TRBV28
D gene: TRBD2

CDR3 DNA: TGTGCCAGCAGCTTCGACAGCTTCAATACCAATCAGCCCCAGCATTTT
CDR3 protein: CASSFDSFNTNQPQHF
J gene: TRBJ1-5
clone size: -
V gene: TRBV5-5
D gene: -

CDR3 DNA: TGTGCTAGTGGTTTCGGGGTTCTACAGGGCTACACCTTC
CDR3 protein: CASGFGVLQGYTF
J gene: TRBJ1-2
clone size: -
V gene: TRBV12-5
D gene: -

CDR3 DNA: TGTGCCAGCTCACCGAGGGATAATGAAAAACTGTTTTTT
CDR3 protein: CASSPRDNEKLFF
J gene: TRBJ1-4
clone size: -
V gene: TRBV18
D gene: -

CDR3 DNA: TGCGCCAGCAGCCCCCAGGGTACCGGGGAGCTGTTTTTT
CDR3 protein: CASSPQGTGELFF
J gene: TRBJ2-2
clone size: few
V gene: TRBV4-3
D gene: -

CDR3 DNA: TGTGCCAGCAGCCGTGGACTAGCGGGATATGACGGGGAGCTGTTTTTT
CDR3 protein: CASSRGLAGYDGELFF
J gene: TRBJ2-2
clone size: -
V gene: TRBV7-8
D gene: TRBD2

CDR3 DNA: TGTGCCAGCAGCCCCGGGACTCCCACGGGAGAGCAGTACTTC
CDR3 protein: CASSPGTPTGEQYF
J gene: TRBJ2-7
clone size: -
V gene: TRBV3-1/TRBV3-2
D gene: -

CDR3 DNA: TGTGCCAGCAGCCCACAGGGAGGGGACTATGGCTACACCTTC
CDR3 protein: CASSPQGGDYGYTF
J gene: TRBJ1-2
clone size: -
V gene: TRBV2
D gene: -

CDR3 DNA: TGCAGCGTGGTACGTGGGGCAGAAGCTTTCTTT
CDR3 protein: CSVVRGAEAFF
J gene: TRBJ1-1
clone size: -
V gene: TRBV29-1
D gene: -

CDR3 DNA: TGCGCCAGCAGCTACAGCGGGAGAGGGACAGATACGCAGTATTTT
CDR3 protein: CASSYSGRGTDTQYF
J gene: TRBJ2-3
clone size: -
V gene: TRBV5-1
D gene: TRBD2

CDR3 DNA: TGTGCCAGCAGCAAAAGGACAGCAGACACCGGGGAGCTGTTTTTT
CDR3 protein: CASSKRTADTGELFF
J gene: TRBJ2-2
clone size: -
V gene: TRBV7-7
D gene: -

CDR3 DNA: TGTGCCAGCAGCTCCTCGACAGGGAAGCTGTTTTTT
CDR3 protein: CASSSSTGKLFF
J gene: TRBJ2-2
clone size: -
V gene: TRBV12-3/TRBV12-4
D gene: TRBD1

CDR3 DNA: TGCGCCAGCAGAGACCTGGGGGCGCGTAAGGACGAGCAGTACTTC
CDR3 protein: CASRDLGARKDEQYF
J gene: TRBJ2-7
clone size: -
V gene: TRBV5-1
D gene: -

CDR3 DNA: TGTGCCAGCAGCTTTTCCAGGGCCGGGGAGCTGTTTTTT
CDR3 protein: CASSFSRAGELFF
J gene: TRBJ2-2
clone size: -
V gene: TRBV11-2
D gene: -

CDR3 DNA: TGTGCCAGTAGTATAGATCGACGGGATGGCTACACCTTC
CDR3 protein: CASSIDRRDGYTF
J gene: TRBJ1-2
clone size: -
V gene: TRBV19
D gene: -

CDR3 DNA: TGTGCCAGCTCAGCACGTTCGGGCAATCAGCCCCAGCATTTT
CDR3 protein: CASSARSGNQPQHF
J gene: TRBJ1-5
clone size: -
V gene: TRBV18
D gene: -

CDR3 DNA: TGTGCCAGCAGTCGTACAGGGGGTGCCTATGGCTACACCTTC
CDR3 protein: CASSRTGGAYGYTF
J gene: TRBJ1-2
clone size: -
V gene: TRBV6-5
D gene: TRBD1

CDR3 DNA: TGCGCCAGCAGTGAGGGGACTAGCGGGTCTGGGGATACGCAGTATTTT
CDR3 protein: CASSEGTSGSGDTQYF
J gene: TRBJ2-3
clone size: -
V gene: TRBV10-2
D gene: TRBD2

CDR3 DNA: TGTGCCAGCAGCACAGGGACTAGCGGTTTACTTCTCACCGGGGAGCTGTTTTTT
CDR3 protein: CASSTGTSGLLLTGELFF
J gene: TRBJ2-2
clone size: -
V gene: TRBV5-4
D gene: TRBD2

CDR3 DNA: TGTGCCAGCAGGGCTAACAGGGGGGCTAATGAAAAACTGTTTTTT
CDR3 protein: CASRANRGANEKLFF
J gene: TRBJ1-4
clone size: -
V gene: TRBV6-5
D gene: TRBD1

CDR3 DNA: TGTGCCACCAGCAGAGTCCAGGCCCAAAATCAGCCCCAGCATTTT
CDR3 protein: CATSRVQAQNQPQHF
J gene: TRBJ1-5
clone size: -
V gene: TRBV15
D gene: -

CDR3 DNA: TGTGCCAGCAACACCGCGGCGACGGGTAACACCGGGGAGCTGTTTTTT
CDR3 protein: CASNTAATGNTGELFF
J gene: TRBJ2-2
clone size: -
V gene: TRBV7-2
D gene: -

CDR3 DNA: TGTGCCAGCAGCCCGCGGGGACGGGATTGGAATGAGCAGTTCTTC
CDR3 protein: CASSPRGRDWNEQFF
J gene: TRBJ2-1
clone size: -
V gene: TRBV6-5
D gene: -

CDR3 DNA: TGTGCCACCAGCAGGTCCGGGACTGGAGCTCGGGAGCAGTACTTC
CDR3 protein: CATSRSGTGAREQYF
J gene: TRBJ2-7
clone size: -
V gene: TRBV15
D gene: -

CDR3 DNA: TGTGCCAGCAGTGAAGGTTTGGCACAAGAGACCCAGTACTTC
CDR3 protein: CASSEGLAQETQYF
J gene: TRBJ2-5
clone size: -
V gene: TRBV6-1
D gene: -

CDR3 DNA: TGTGCCAGCAGAGGACAGGGCACAGATACGCAGTATTTT
CDR3 protein: CASRGQGTDTQYF
J gene: TRBJ2-3
clone size: few
V gene: TRBV9
D gene: TRBD1

CDR3 DNA: TGTGCCAGCTCCGCTAGCGGCACAGATACGCAGTATTTT
CDR3 protein: CASSASGTDTQYF
J gene: TRBJ2-3
clone size: -
V gene: TRBV7-2
D gene: -

CDR3 DNA: TGTGCCACCACCCGACAGGGAATAGATACGCAGTATTTT
CDR3 protein: CATTRQGIDTQYF
J gene: TRBJ2-3
clone size: -
V gene: TRBV2
D gene: TRBD1

CDR3 DNA: TGTGCCAGCAGTCCTCAGGGGCAGAATCCTACGGGCTACACCTTC
CDR3 protein: CASSPQGQNPTGYTF
J gene: TRBJ1-2
clone size: -
V gene: TRBV25-1
D gene: -

CDR3 DNA: TGTGCCAGCAGTCCGAGGACAGGGAGGCATTCACCCCTCCACTTT
CDR3 protein: CASSPRTGRHSPLHF
J gene: TRBJ1-6
clone size: -
V gene: TRBV28
D gene: TRBD1

CDR3 DNA: TGCGCCAGCAGCTTGTGGGGACAGAATCAGCCCCAGCATTTT
CDR3 protein: CASSLWGQNQPQHF
J gene: TRBJ1-5
clone size: -
V gene: TRBV5-1
D gene: TRBD1

CDR3 DNA: TGCGCCGCGAGTCGACAGGCCATGAACACCGGGGAGCTGTTTTTT
CDR3 protein: CAASRQAMNTGELFF
J gene: TRBJ2-2
clone size: few
V gene: TRBV4-1
D gene: -

CDR3 DNA: TGCGCCAGCAGCCAAACACCGGGTCTCTCTCCCGGGGAGCTGTTTTTT
CDR3 protein: CASSQTPGLSPGELFF
J gene: TRBJ2-2
clone size: once
V gene: TRBV4-1
D gene: -

CDR3 DNA: TGTGCCAGCAGCCCTTTATCGGAGACAGAATACGAGCAGTACTTC
CDR3 protein: CASSPLSETEYEQYF
J gene: TRBJ2-7
clone size: -
V gene: TRBV11-2
D gene: -

CDR3 DNA: TGTGCCAGCTCACCAAACCAGGGGAGTGAAAAACTGTTTTTT
CDR3 protein: CASSPNQGSEKLFF
J gene: TRBJ1-4
clone size: -
V gene: TRBV18
D gene: -

CDR3 DNA: TGCGCCAGCAGCTTCCTTGAGGGATCGGACAGCGGGGAGCTGTTTTTT
CDR3 protein: CASSFLEGSDSGELFF
J gene: TRBJ2-2
clone size: once
V gene: TRBV5-1
D gene: -

CDR3 DNA: TGCGCCAGCAGCGCTACAGCGGGAGGGCAAAACATTCAGTACTTC
CDR3 protein: CASSATAGGQNIQYF
J gene: TRBJ2-4
clone size: -
V gene: TRBV5-1
D gene: TRBD2

CDR3 DNA: TGTGCCAGCAGACAAGCAGGCACAGGCGACGAGCAGTACTTC
CDR3 protein: CASRQAGTGDEQYF
J gene: TRBJ2-7
clone size: -
V gene: TRBV2
D gene: -

CDR3 DNA: TGTGCCAGCAGTCCCGGGACAGGGGGGGTCGAGCAGTACTTC
CDR3 protein: CASSPGTGGVEQYF
J gene: TRBJ2-7
clone size: few
V gene: TRBV5-5
D gene: TRBD1

CDR3 DNA: TGTGCCAGCAGTCCAGGGGGCTTCTTCTACGAGCAGTACTTC
CDR3 protein: CASSPGGFFYEQYF
J gene: TRBJ2-7
clone size: -
V gene: TRBV6-2/TRBV6-3
D gene: TRBD1

CDR3 DNA: TGTGCCAGCAGCCCTAGACAGGGAGACAATGAGCAGTTCTTC
CDR3 protein: CASSPRQGDNEQFF
J gene: TRBJ2-1
clone size: -
V gene: TRBV11-3
D gene: TRBD1